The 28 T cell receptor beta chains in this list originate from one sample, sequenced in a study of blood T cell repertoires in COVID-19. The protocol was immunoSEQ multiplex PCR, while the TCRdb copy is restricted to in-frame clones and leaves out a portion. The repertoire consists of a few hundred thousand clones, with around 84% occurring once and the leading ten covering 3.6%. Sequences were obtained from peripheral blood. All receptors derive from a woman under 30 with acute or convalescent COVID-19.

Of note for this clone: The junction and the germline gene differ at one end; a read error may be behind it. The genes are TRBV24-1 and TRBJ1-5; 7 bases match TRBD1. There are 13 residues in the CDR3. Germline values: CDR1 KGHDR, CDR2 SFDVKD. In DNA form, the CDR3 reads TGTACCACCAGTGACACAGGGGATCAGCCCCAGCATTTT. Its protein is CTTSDTGDQPQHF.

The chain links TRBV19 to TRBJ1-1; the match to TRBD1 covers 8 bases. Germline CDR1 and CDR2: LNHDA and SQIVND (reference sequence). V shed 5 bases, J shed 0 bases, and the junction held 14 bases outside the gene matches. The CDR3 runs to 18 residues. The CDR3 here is CASSSYRGNIPLNTEAFF. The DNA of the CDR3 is TGTGCCAGTAGTTCATACAGGGGGAATATCCCTTTGAACACTGAAGCTTTCTTT.

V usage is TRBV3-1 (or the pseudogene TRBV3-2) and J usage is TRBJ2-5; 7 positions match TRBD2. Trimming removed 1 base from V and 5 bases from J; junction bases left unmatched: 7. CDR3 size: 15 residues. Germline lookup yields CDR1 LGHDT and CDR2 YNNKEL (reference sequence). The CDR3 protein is CASSQGGLVVETQYF. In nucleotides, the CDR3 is TGTGCCAGCAGCCAAGGAGGACTAGTGGTTGAGACCCAGTACTTC.

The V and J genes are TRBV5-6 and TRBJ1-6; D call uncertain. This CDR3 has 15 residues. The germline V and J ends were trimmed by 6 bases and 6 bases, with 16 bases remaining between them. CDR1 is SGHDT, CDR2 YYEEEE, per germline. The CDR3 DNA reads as TGTGCCAGCACCGAAGGCACGGGTCGTAATTCACCCCTCCACTTT. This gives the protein CASTEGTGRNSPLHF.

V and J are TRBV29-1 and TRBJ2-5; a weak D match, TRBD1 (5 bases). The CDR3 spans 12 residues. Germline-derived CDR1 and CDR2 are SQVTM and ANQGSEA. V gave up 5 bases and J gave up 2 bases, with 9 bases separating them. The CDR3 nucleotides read TGCAGCGTTCCCAGGGCGCAAGAGACCCAGTACTTC. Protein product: CSVPRAQETQYF.

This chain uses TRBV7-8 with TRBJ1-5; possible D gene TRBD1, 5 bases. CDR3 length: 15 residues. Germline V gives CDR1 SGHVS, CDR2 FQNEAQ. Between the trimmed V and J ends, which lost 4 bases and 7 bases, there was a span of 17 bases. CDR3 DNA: TGTGCCAGCAGCTCGGCTCAGGGCCAAGGACAGCCCCAGCATTTT. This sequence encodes CASSSAQGQGQPQHF.

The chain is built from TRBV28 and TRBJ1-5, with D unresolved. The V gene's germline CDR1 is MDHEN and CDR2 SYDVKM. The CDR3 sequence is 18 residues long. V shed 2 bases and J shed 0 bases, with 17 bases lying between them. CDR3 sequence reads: CASSLVLPQQYSNQPQHF. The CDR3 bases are TGTGCCAGCAGTTTAGTTCTTCCACAGCAATATAGCAATCAGCCCCAGCATTTT. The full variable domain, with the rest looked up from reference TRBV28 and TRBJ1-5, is DVKVTQSSRYLVKRTGEKVFLECVQDMDHENMFWYRQDPGLGLRLIYFSYDVKMKEKGDIPEGYSVSREKKERFSLILESASTNQTSMYLCASSLVLPQQYSNQPQHFGDGTRLSIL.

The CDR3 coding sequence is TGTGCCAGCAGCGTAGATGTGCGGGAGGGCAGAGATACGCAGTATTTT. It yields the protein CASSVDVREGRDTQYF. The chain links TRBV9 to TRBJ2-3, with TRBD2 identical over 9 bases. There are 16 residues in the CDR3. Unmatched junction bases numbered 7, after V lost 0 bases and J lost 5 bases. Germline CDR1 is SGDLS and CDR2 is YYNGEE.

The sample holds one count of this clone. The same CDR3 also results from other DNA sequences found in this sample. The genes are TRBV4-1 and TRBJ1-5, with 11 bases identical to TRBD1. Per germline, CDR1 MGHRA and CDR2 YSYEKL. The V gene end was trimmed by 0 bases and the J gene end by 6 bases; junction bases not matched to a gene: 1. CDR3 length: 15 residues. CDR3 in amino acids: CASSQDGTGGQPQHF. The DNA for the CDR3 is TGCGCCAGCAGCCAAGATGGGACAGGGGGTCAGCCCCAGCATTTT.

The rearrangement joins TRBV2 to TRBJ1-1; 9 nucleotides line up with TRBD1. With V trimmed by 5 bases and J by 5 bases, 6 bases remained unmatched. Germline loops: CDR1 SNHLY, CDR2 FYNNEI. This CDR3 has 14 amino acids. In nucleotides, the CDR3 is TGTGCCAGCAGTAAGGGACAGGGTGTGACTGAAGCTTTCTTT. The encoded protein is CASSKGQGVTEAFF.

The CDR3 DNA follows: TGCGCCAGCAGCATAGGGGTTGGGTCCAACTCTGGAAACACCATATATTTT. It specifies CASSIGVGSNSGNTIYF. The chain carries TRBV5-1 and TRBJ1-3; perhaps TRBD1 as D (5 bases). The CDR3 is made up of 17 amino acids. CDR1 and CDR2 (germline): SGHRS, YFSETQ. The ends were cut back, 4 bases at V and 0 bases at J, with 17 bases in the middle. The whole variable domain, remainder taken from reference TRBV5-1 and TRBJ1-3, is KAGVTQTPRYLIKTRGQQVTLSCSPISGHRSVSWYQQTPGQGLQFLFEYFSETQRNKGNFPGRFSGRQFSNSRSEMNVSTLELGDSALYLCASSIGVGSNSGNTIYFGEGSWLTVV.

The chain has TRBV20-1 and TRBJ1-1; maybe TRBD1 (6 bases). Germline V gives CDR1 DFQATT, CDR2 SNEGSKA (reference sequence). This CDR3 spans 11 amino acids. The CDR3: CCSRGITEAFF. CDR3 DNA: TGCTGCTCCAGGGGAATCACTGAAGCTTTCTTT.

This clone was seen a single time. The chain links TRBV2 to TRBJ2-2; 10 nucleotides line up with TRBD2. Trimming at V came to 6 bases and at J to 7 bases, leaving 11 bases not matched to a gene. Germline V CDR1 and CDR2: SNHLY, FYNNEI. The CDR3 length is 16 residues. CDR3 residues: CASSRERGGQGGELFF. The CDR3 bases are TGTGCCAGCAGCAGGGAGCGGGGGGGCCAAGGCGGGGAGCTGTTTTTT.

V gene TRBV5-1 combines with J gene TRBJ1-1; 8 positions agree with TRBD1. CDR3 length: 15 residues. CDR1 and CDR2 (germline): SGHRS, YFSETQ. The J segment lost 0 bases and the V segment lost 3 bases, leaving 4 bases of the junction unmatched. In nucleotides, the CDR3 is TGCGCCAGCAGCTCCCGACAGGGGATGAACACTGAAGCTTTCTTT. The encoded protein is CASSSRQGMNTEAFF. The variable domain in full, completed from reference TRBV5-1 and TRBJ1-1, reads KAGVTQTPRYLIKTRGQQVTLSCSPISGHRSVSWYQQTPGQGLQFLFEYFSETQRNKGNFPGRFSGRQFSNSRSEMNVSTLELGDSALYLCASSSRQGMNTEAFFGQGTRLTVV.

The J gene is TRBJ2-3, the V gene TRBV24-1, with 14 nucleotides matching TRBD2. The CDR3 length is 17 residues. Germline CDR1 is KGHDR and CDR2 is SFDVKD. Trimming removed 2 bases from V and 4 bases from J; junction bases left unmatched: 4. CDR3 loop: CATSDSGTSGGPDTQYF. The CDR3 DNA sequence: TGTGCCACCAGTGATTCCGGGACTAGCGGGGGCCCAGATACGCAGTATTTT.

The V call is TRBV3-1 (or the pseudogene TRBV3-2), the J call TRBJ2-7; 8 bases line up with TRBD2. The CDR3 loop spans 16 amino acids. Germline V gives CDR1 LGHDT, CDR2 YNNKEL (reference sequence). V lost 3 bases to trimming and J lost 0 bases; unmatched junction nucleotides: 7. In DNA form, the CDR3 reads TGTGCCAGCAGCCATCATCAGGGGACTAGCTCCTACGAGCAGTACTTC. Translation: CASSHHQGTSSYEQYF.

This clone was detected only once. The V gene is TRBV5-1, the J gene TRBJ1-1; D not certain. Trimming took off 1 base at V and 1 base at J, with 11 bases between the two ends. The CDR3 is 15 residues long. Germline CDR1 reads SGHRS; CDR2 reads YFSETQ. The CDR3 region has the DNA TGCGCCAGCAGCTTGCCCCACACAGAGAACACTGAAGCTTTCTTT. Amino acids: CASSLPHTENTEAFF.

The CDR3 sequence is CAWGPGQGALRETQYF. For the CDR3, the DNA is TGTGCCTGGGGGCCGGGACAGGGGGCCCTAAGGGAGACCCAGTACTTC. The chain joins TRBV30 to TRBJ2-5, with TRBD1 identical over 12 bases. The CDR3 length is 16 residues. With 5 bases clipped from V and 5 bases from J, the junction kept 12 bases outside the gene matches. Germline V gene lookup returns CDR1 GTSNPN and CDR2 SVGIG (reference sequence).

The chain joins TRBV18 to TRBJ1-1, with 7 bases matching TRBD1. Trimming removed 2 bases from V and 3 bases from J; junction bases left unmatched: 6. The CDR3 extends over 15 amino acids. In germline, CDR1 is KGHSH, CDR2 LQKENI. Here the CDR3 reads CASSPSRGRDTEAFF. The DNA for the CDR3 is TGTGCCAGCTCACCATCGAGGGGGCGAGACACTGAAGCTTTCTTT.

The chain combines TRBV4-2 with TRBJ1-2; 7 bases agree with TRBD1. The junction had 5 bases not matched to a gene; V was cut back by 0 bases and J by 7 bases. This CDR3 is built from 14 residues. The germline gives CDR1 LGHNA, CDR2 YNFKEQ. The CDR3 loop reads CASSQDAQGGGYTF. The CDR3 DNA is TGTGCCAGCAGCCAAGATGCCCAGGGGGGTGGCTACACCTTC.

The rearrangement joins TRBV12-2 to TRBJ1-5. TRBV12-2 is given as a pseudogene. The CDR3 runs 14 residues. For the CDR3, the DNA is TGTGCAAGTCGCTTAGATGAGATGAATCAGCCCCAGCATTTT. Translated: CASRLDEMNQPQHF.

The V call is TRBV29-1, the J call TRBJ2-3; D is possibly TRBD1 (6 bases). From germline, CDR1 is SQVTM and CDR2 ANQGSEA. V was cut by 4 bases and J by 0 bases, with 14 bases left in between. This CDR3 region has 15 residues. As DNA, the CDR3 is TGCAGCGTTGGGGCAGGGGAAGTCAGCACAGATACGCAGTATTTT. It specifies CSVGAGEVSTDTQYF.

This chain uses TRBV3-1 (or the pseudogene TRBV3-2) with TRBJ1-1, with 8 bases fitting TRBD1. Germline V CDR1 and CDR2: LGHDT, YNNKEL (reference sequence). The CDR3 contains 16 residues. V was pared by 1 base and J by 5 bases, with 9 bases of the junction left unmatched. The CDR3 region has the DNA TGTGCCAGCAGCCAAGTGGCAGGGGGCGAGGGTACTGAAGCTTTCTTT. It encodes CASSQVAGGEGTEAFF.

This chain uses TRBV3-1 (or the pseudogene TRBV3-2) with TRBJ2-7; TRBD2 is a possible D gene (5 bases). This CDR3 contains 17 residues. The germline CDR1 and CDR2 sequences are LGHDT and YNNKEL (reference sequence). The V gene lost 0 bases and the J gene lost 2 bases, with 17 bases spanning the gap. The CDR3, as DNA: TGTGCCAGCAGCCAAGATGAAAGACGAGCGGAGACCTACGAGCAGTACTTC. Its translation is CASSQDERRAETYEQYF.

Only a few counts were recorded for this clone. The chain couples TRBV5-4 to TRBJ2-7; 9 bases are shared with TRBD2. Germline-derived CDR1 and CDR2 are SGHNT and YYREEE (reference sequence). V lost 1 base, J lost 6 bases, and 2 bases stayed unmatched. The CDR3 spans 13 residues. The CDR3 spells CASSLQAGGEQYF. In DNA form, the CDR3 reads TGTGCCAGCAGCTTGCAAGCGGGAGGCGAGCAGTACTTC.

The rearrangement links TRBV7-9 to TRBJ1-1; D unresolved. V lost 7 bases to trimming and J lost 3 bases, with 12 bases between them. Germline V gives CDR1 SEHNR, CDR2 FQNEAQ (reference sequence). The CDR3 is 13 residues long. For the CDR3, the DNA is TGTGCCAGCAACGCGCCCGGTTACACTGAAGCTTTCTTT. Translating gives CASNAPGYTEAFF.

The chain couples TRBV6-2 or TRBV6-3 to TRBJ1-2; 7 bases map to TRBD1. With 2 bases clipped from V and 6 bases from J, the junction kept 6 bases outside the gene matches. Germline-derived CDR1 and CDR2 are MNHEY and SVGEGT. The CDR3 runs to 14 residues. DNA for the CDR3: TGTGCCAGCAGTTACCTAGGGACAGTGAATGGCTACACCTTC. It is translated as CASSYLGTVNGYTF.

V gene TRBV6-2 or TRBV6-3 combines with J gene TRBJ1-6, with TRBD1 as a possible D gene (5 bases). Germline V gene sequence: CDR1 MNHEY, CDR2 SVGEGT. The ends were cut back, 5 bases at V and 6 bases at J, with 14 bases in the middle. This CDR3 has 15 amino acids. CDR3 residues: CASSLRGGINSPLHF. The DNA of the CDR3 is TGTGCCAGCAGTCTTCGGGGGGGGATTAATTCACCCCTCCACTTT.